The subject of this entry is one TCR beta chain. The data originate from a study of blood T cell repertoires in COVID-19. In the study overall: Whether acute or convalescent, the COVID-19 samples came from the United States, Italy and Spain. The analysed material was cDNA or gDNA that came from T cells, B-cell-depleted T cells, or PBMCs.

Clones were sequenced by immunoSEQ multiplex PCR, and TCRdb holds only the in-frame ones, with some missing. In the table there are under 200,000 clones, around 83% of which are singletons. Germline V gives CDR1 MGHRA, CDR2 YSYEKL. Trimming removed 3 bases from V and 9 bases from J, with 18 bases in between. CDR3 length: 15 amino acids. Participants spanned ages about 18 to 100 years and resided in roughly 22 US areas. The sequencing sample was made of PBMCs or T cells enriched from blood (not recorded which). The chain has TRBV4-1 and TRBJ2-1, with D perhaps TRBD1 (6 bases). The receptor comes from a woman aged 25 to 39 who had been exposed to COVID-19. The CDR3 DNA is TGCGCCAGCAGCCAGGAACAGGGCGTGTATAGTGAGCAGTTCTTC. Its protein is CASSQEQGVYSEQFF.